Shown below are 25 T cell receptor beta chains from a single sample sequenced in a study of vaccination and CD4 T cells after COVID-19. The assay that was used to sequence DNA from cultured CD4+ T cells was the Oncomine TCR Beta short-read assay. TCRdb independently ran MiXCR on the PCR reads; one entry per CDR3 protein. The data contain some 17,000 distinct CDR3 sequences, nearly 40% of them seen just once; the ten biggest clones take up under 9%. Antigens of these TCRs are unknown. Sample treatment: roughly 11-day PBMC culture with coronavirus spike peptide pools or control peptides (ViraFEST assay). The sequenced material came from CD4+ T cells from blood, cultured in vitro. Receptors originate from a human donor who had recovered from COVID-19.

The CDR3 spells CASTWGAGQPQHF. In nucleotides, the CDR3 is TGTGCCAGCACATGGGGGGCTGGACAGCCCCAGCATTTT. The chain is built from TRBV2 and TRBJ1-5; possible D gene TRBD1, 6 bases. Per the germline V gene, CDR1 is SNHLY and CDR2 is FYNNEI. V was shortened by 7 bases and J by 7 bases, with 14 bases between the two germline ends. This CDR3 has 13 residues.

V is TRBV11-2 and J is TRBJ2-4; D gene uncertain. Germline V gene lookup returns CDR1 SGHAT and CDR2 FQNNGV. The V and J ends lost 2 bases and 1 base respectively, with 21 bases between them. The length of the CDR3 is 19 residues. The CDR3 nucleotides read TGTGCCAGCAGCTTACCGACTCGCGGTAAGGAATGGGCCAAAAACATTCAGTACTTC. Translated: CASSLPTRGKEWAKNIQYF.

Relative to its sample, this clonotype is medium-sized. V is TRBV19 and J is TRBJ2-5; D is undetermined. Germline CDR1 is LNHDA and CDR2 is SQIVND (reference sequence). The CDR3 contains 12 residues. Trimming pared 5 bases from V and 1 base from J, leaving 5 bases between. CDR3 sequence: CASSSSQETQYF. CDR3 bases: TGTGCCAGTAGTTCCAGCCAAGAGACCCAGTACTTC. The whole variable domain, remainder taken from reference TRBV19 and TRBJ2-5, is DGGITQSPKYLFRKEGQNVTLSCEQNLNHDAMYWYRQDPGQGLRLIYYSQIVNDFQKGDIAEGYSVSREKKESFPLTVTSAQKNPTAFYLCASSSSQETQYFGPGTRLLVL.

The gene calls are TRBV2 and TRBJ2-7; the match to TRBD1 covers 8 bases. Germline V lookup: CDR1 SNHLY, CDR2 FYNNEI. The CDR3 spans 14 residues. The V and J ends lost 5 bases and 2 bases, in that order; junction bases with no gene match: 5. The CDR3: CASSYQQGAYEQYF. The CDR3 region has the DNA TGTGCCAGCAGTTATCAACAGGGGGCCTACGAGCAGTACTTC.

In its sample, this clonotype is large. The chain uses TRBV10-3 and TRBJ1-5; tentatively, D is TRBD1 (5 bases). Germline CDR1 reads ENHRY; CDR2 reads SYGVKD. V gave up 0 bases and J gave up 2 bases, with 8 bases separating them. The CDR3 spans 15 residues. The CDR3 nucleotides are TGTGCCATCAGTGAGTCAGGGGCAGGCAATCAGCCCCAGCATTTT. It translates to CAISESGAGNQPQHF.

The gene calls are TRBV20-1 and TRBJ1-1, with 7 bases fitting TRBD1. Germline lookup yields CDR1 DFQATT and CDR2 SNEGSKA (reference sequence). Unmatched junction bases numbered 11, after V lost 0 bases and J lost 7 bases. This CDR3 has 15 amino acids. The CDR3 DNA reads TGCAGTGCTAGAGATAACAGGGGTTTATTGGGTGAAGCTTTCTTT. This encodes CSARDNRGLLGEAFF.

V and J are TRBV5-1 and TRBJ2-2; TRBD1 matches at 10 bases. J gave up 3 bases and V 1 base, and 6 bases lay outside the gene matches. The CDR3 spans 17 residues. The germline V gene encodes CDR1 SGHRS and CDR2 YFSETQ. The CDR3 sequence: CASSLKPTGGHTGELFF. The CDR3 DNA reads as TGCGCCAGCAGCTTGAAGCCGACAGGGGGCCACACCGGGGAGCTGTTTTTT.

This chain connects TRBV2 to TRBJ2-7, with D uncertain. This CDR3 is 12 amino acids long. The V and J ends lost 5 bases and 3 bases respectively, with 8 bases between them. Looked up from germline, CDR1 is SNHLY and CDR2 is FYNNEI. The CDR3 here is CASSQQNYEQYF. CDR3 coding DNA: TGTGCCAGCAGTCAACAGAACTACGAGCAGTACTTC.

This sequence joins TRBV20-1 and TRBJ1-2, with D perhaps TRBD1 (5 bases). The CDR3 has 14 residues. V was shortened by 3 bases and J by 5 bases, with 16 bases between the two germline ends. Germline CDR1 is DFQATT and CDR2 is SNEGSKA (reference sequence). The CDR3 spells CSASIQGDVYGYTF. In nucleotides, the CDR3 is TGCAGTGCTAGCATTCAGGGAGATGTTTATGGCTACACCTTC.

The J gene is TRBJ2-5, the V gene TRBV20-1, with D possibly matching TRBD2 (6 bases). Germline CDR1 reads DFQATT; CDR2 reads SNEGSKA (reference sequence). This CDR3 is 14 amino acids long. Trimming cost V 4 bases and J 5 bases, with 17 bases left between them. The DNA of the CDR3 is TGCAGTGCTAAATGGAGGGGAGAAGTGGAGACCCAGTACTTC. Translating it yields CSAKWRGEVETQYF.

V and J are TRBV11-2 and TRBJ2-6, with D possibly TRBD2 on 6 matching bases. Looked up from germline, CDR1 is SGHAT and CDR2 is FQNNGV. The V and J ends lost 5 bases and 1 base respectively, with 12 bases between them. This CDR3 contains 16 residues. The CDR3 bases are TGTGCCAGCAGCCGAACGGGAGTTTCTGGGGCCAACGTCCTGACTTTC. It translates to CASSRTGVSGANVLTF.

This clonotype occurred a few times. The V and J genes are TRBV14 and TRBJ2-3, with D unresolved. The V gene lost 2 bases and the J gene lost 5 bases, with 11 bases spanning the gap. The CDR3 loop spans 14 amino acids. From germline, CDR1 is SGHDN and CDR2 FVKESK. DNA of the CDR3: TGTGCCAGCAGCCAAAGGAGACTTGGAGATACGCAGTATTTT. Residues: CASSQRRLGDTQYF.

This rearrangement joins TRBV7-2 to TRBJ1-4; D gene unclear. Germline lookup yields CDR1 SGHTA and CDR2 FQGNSA. This CDR3 contains 15 residues. Trimming shortened V by 0 bases and J by 7 bases, and 12 bases separated the two germline ends. Written as DNA, the CDR3 is TGTGCCAGCAGCTTAGCCCCGGCAGGAACTGAAAAACTGTTTTTT. As protein: CASSLAPAGTEKLFF.

This sequence joins TRBV4-1 and TRBJ1-2, with 8 bases that match TRBD1. V lost 3 bases to trimming and J lost 4 bases; unmatched junction nucleotides: 7. CDR3 size: 15 residues. Germline values: CDR1 MGHRA, CDR2 YSYEKL. The CDR3 loop is CASSQVWDRSYGYTF. In DNA form, the CDR3 reads TGCGCCAGCAGCCAGGTTTGGGACAGGAGCTATGGCTACACCTTC.

The rearrangement joins TRBV19 to TRBJ1-1; perhaps TRBD1 as D (6 bases). CDR3 length: 14 amino acids. From germline, CDR1 is LNHDA and CDR2 SQIVND (reference sequence). V lost 5 bases, J lost 10 bases, and 20 bases lay in between. This CDR3 is CASSEQGRGAGAFF. The CDR3 DNA sequence: TGTGCCAGTAGTGAACAGGGAAGGGGAGCAGGAGCTTTCTTT.

The sample holds a few counts of this clonotype. The chain employs TRBV6-1 and TRBJ1-2; 7 nucleotides agree with TRBD1. Germline V gene data show CDR1 as MNHNS and CDR2 as SASEGT. Trimming at V came to 0 bases and at J to 5 bases, leaving 9 bases not matched to a gene. The CDR3 runs to 16 residues. CDR3 loop: CASSEAASGTVYGYTF. In nucleotides, the CDR3 is TGTGCCAGCAGTGAAGCGGCGTCCGGGACAGTATATGGCTACACCTTC.

DNA of the CDR3: TGCGCCAGCAGCCAAGCCTCAGGGTATGGCTACACCTTC. This gives the protein CASSQASGYGYTF. This chain links TRBV4-1 with TRBJ1-2; D may be TRBD1 (5 bases). CDR1 and CDR2 (germline): MGHRA, YSYEKL. CDR3 length equals 13 residues. The V end lost 1 base, the J end lost 5 bases, and 8 bases lay between the germline ends.

This clonotype turned up a few times. This chain links TRBV28 with TRBJ2-5, with TRBD2 identical over 9 bases. CDR3 size: 17 residues. Trimming at V came to 5 bases and at J to 4 bases, leaving 14 bases not matched to a gene. The germline gives CDR1 MDHEN, CDR2 SYDVKM. CDR3 nucleotides: TGTGCCAGCAGTATAAGACTCTTAGCGGGAGCGGCAGAGACCCAGTACTTC. Amino acids: CASSIRLLAGAAETQYF.

There are a few counts of this clonotype. V is TRBV20-1 and J is TRBJ1-1; 12 nucleotides align to TRBD1. The CDR3 spans 15 residues. J gave up 1 base and V 6 bases, and 6 bases lay outside the gene matches. The germline CDR1 and CDR2 sequences are DFQATT and SNEGSKA (reference sequence). The CDR3 is CSASGTGGKNTEAFF. Written as DNA, the CDR3 is TGCAGTGCGAGTGGGACAGGGGGCAAGAACACTGAAGCTTTCTTT.

The chain couples TRBV11-2 to TRBJ2-1; D not resolved. Per germline, CDR1 SGHAT and CDR2 FQNNGV. The ends were cut back, 5 bases at V and 10 bases at J, with 9 bases in the middle. The CDR3 length is 11 residues. The DNA for the CDR3 is TGTGCCAGCAGCCCTAGGAGCGAGCAGTTCTTC. Its protein product is CASSPRSEQFF.

The V call is TRBV6-4, the J call TRBJ2-1, with 15 bases matching TRBD2. With 0 bases clipped from V and 4 bases from J, the junction kept 7 bases outside the gene matches. The V gene's germline CDR1 is MRHNA and CDR2 SNTAGT. This CDR3 region has 19 residues. CDR3 in amino acids: CASSDSSRGTSGRYNEQFF. The CDR3, as DNA: TGTGCCAGCAGTGACTCGAGTCGGGGGACTAGCGGGAGGTACAATGAGCAGTTCTTC.

This clonotype has a single count. One end of the junction varies from germline; a read error may be responsible. The chain couples TRBV5-4 to TRBJ2-1; possibly TRBD2 for D (6 bases). The CDR3 sequence is 15 residues long. In germline, CDR1 is SGHNT, CDR2 YYREEE (reference sequence). The CDR3 nucleotides read TGTGCTAGCAGCGTGGGGTCAAGGAGGGACAATGAGCAGTTCTTC. As protein: CASSVGSRRDNEQFF.

The chain has TRBV10-2 and TRBJ1-3; TRBD1 matches 7 bases. Germline trimming cut 9 bases from V and 0 bases from J; bases unmatched to any gene: 8. Germline CDR1 and CDR2: WSHSY and SAAADI. The CDR3 loop spans 15 amino acids. DNA for the CDR3: TGCGCCAGTCCCCAGGGGGTGCCCTCTGGAAACACCATATATTTT. Translating it yields CASPQGVPSGNTIYF.

This sequence joins TRBV7-9 and TRBJ1-5; no definite D call. Germline V CDR1 and CDR2: SEHNR, FQNEAQ (reference sequence). V gave up 3 bases and J gave up 3 bases, with 18 bases separating them. The CDR3 runs to 17 residues. The CDR3 spells CASSLEWVHNPNQPQHF. CDR3 nucleotide sequence: TGTGCCAGCAGCTTGGAGTGGGTCCATAACCCCAATCAGCCCCAGCATTTT.

V and J are TRBV6-4 and TRBJ2-1; D is possibly TRBD2 (6 bases). This CDR3 has 13 amino acids. Deletions cut 4 bases from V and 6 bases from J, with 10 bases between. Germline V gene lookup returns CDR1 MRHNA and CDR2 SNTAGT. In nucleotides, the CDR3 is TGTGCCAGCAGTGCTAGCGAGAGCAATGAGCAGTTCTTC. Protein sequence: CASSASESNEQFF.